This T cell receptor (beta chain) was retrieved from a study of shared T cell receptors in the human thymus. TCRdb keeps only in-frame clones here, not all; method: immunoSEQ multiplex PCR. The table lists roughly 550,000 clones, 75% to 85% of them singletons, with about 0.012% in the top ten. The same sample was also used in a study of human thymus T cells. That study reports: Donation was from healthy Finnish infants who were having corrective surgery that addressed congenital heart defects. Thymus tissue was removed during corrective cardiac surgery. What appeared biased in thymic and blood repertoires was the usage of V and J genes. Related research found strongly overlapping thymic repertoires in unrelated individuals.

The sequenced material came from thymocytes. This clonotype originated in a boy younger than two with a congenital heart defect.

CDR3 region: CASSGRDRGSNGGYTF. The CDR3 nucleotides read TGTGCCAGCAGCGGCCGGGACAGGGGGAGTAACGGCGGCTACACCTTC. V gene TRBV5-4 combines with J gene TRBJ1-2, with 11 positions matching TRBD1. This CDR3 spans 16 amino acids. V dropped 4 bases and J dropped 8; count of bases not matched to a gene: 13. CDR1 and CDR2 (germline): SGHNT, YYREEE (reference sequence).